Included here is one TCR beta chain sequence, with context. This sample stems from a study of T cell changes during pregnancy in multiple sclerosis. The CDR3 is made up of 18 amino acids. The V and J ends lost 5 bases and 4 bases respectively, with 27 bases between them. Germline CDR1 is SEHNR and CDR2 is FQNEAQ (reference sequence). Clones were read by immunoSEQ multiplex PCR, and TCRdb kept only the in-frame ones, dropping some. The data contain about 39,000 clones, 92% of them singletons. The sequence was obtained from a female donor with multiple sclerosis, enrolled in a pregnancy study. The chain employs TRBV7-9 and TRBJ2-7; no clear D. The sequenced sample was CD8+ T cells from peripheral blood mononuclear cells, obtained before pregnancy. CDR3 protein: CASSPITPTPPKFYEQYF. The CDR3, as DNA: TGTGCCAGCAGCCCTATTACGCCAACCCCCCCCAAGTTTTACGAGCAGTACTTC.